These T cell receptor beta chains were read from a single sample in a study of T cells in Graves' hyperthyroidism and ophthalmopathy. A single record per CDR3 protein comes from TCRdb applying MiXCR to the multiplex PCR reads. Of about 610,000 distinct CDR3 sequences listed, roughly 14% were seen once; the top ten hold around 4%. The sequencing input was blood. Receptor source: a woman aged 40 to 50 with Graves' ophthalmopathy. Both conserved end residues are part of each CDR3. The D gene is left open where the match is weak. Not every row has a clone size; where given, it reads once, few, many or a size class.

17	many	TRBV11-2	TRBD2	TRBJ2-7	CASSLTSLAGESYEQYF	TGTGCCAGCAGCTTGACATCCCTAGCGGGAGAAAGTTACGAGCAGTACTTC
16	many	TRBV11-3	TRBD1	TRBJ1-2	CASSPRPGQANYGYTF	TGTGCCAGCAGCCCTAGACCGGGACAGGCTAACTATGGCTACACCTTC
14	-	TRBV6-2/TRBV6-3	-	TRBJ2-5	CASSSYLREETQYF	TGTGCCAGCAGTTCCTACCTCAGGGAAGAGACCCAGTACTTC
19	-	TRBV11-2	TRBD2	TRBJ2-2	CASSLGRTSGVTNTGELFF	TGTGCCAGCAGCTTAGGACGCACTAGCGGGGTTACGAACACCGGGGAGCTGTTTTTT
16	many	TRBV19	TRBD1	TRBJ1-2	CASSISDRRVAYGYTF	TGTGCCAGTAGTATCTCGGACAGGCGGGTCGCCTATGGCTACACCTTC
15	many	TRBV28	TRBD1	TRBJ2-7	CASRSLGTGHYEQYF	TGTGCCAGCAGATCCCTCGGGACAGGCCACTACGAGCAGTACTTC
15	many	TRBV4-1	-	TRBJ1-3	CASSRDGFSGNTIYF	TGCGCCAGCAGCCGCGACGGTTTCTCTGGAAACACCATATATTTT
16	many	TRBV9	-	TRBJ2-3	CASSVEDSSRGDTQYF	TGTGCCAGCAGCGTAGAGGACTCATCAAGGGGAGATACGCAGTATTTT
11	many	TRBV30	-	TRBJ1-2	CAWSGPAGYTF	TGTGCCTGGAGCGGGCCGGCGGGCTACACCTTC
16	many	TRBV6-2/TRBV6-3	-	TRBJ2-7	CASSYPARGGSYEQYF	TGTGCCAGCAGTTATCCGGCTCGAGGTGGCTCCTACGAGCAGTACTTC
12	-	TRBV12-5	-	TRBJ1-5	CASGLEYQPQHF	TGTGCTAGTGGTTTGGAATATCAGCCCCAGCATTTT
15	-	TRBV6-5	TRBD2	TRBJ2-1	CASSYSTSGHNEQFF	TGTGCCAGCAGTTACTCGACTAGCGGACACAATGAGCAGTTCTTC
14	many	TRBV12-3/TRBV12-4	-	TRBJ2-4	CASSLTQPLGIQYF	TGTGCCAGCAGCCTTACACAGCCGCTAGGAATTCAGTACTTC
13	-	TRBV28	-	TRBJ2-7	CASRDSPIHEQYF	TGTGCCAGCCGGGATAGCCCAATCCACGAGCAGTACTTC
14	many	TRBV28	-	TRBJ1-5	CASRPRDSNQPQHF	TGTGCCAGCAGACCCAGGGATAGCAATCAGCCCCAGCATTTT
16	once	TRBV6-2/TRBV6-3	TRBD1	TRBJ2-2	CASSYSGQDYTGELFF	TGTGCCAGCAGTTACTCGGGACAGGACTACACCGGGGAGCTGTTTTTT
13	many	TRBV12-3/TRBV12-4	-	TRBJ2-5	CASATSRTETQYF	TGTGCCAGCGCCACTAGTCGTACGGAGACCCAGTACTTC
12	many	TRBV10-3	-	TRBJ1-1	CAIGEGRTEAFF	TGTGCCATTGGGGAGGGTCGAACTGAAGCTTTCTTT
15	many	TRBV7-8	-	TRBJ2-5	CASSLRVIKEETQYF	TGTGCCAGCAGCTTACGAGTAATCAAAGAAGAGACCCAGTACTTC
15	-	TRBV4-1	-	TRBJ2-7	CASSQRTSELYEQYF	TGCGCCAGCAGCCAACGGACCTCTGAACTTTACGAGCAGTACTTC
14	many	TRBV12-3/TRBV12-4	-	TRBJ1-1	CASSSSDRNTEAFF	TGTGCCAGCAGTTCATCGGATCGGAACACTGAAGCTTTCTTT
16	-	TRBV5-1	-	TRBJ2-2	CASRNGLEANTGELFF	TGCGCCAGCAGAAATGGATTAGAGGCGAACACCGGGGAGCTGTTTTTT
17	-	TRBV18	-	TRBJ1-5	CASSPEGVGYGNQPQHF	TGTGCCAGCTCACCAGAAGGGGTGGGATATGGGAATCAGCCCCAGCATTTT
12	many	TRBV16	-	TRBJ1-1	CASSQAITEAFF	TGTGCCAGCAGCCAGGCGATAACTGAAGCTTTCTTT
16	many	TRBV4-3	TRBD2	TRBJ2-5	CASSQETSGRGETQYF	TGCGCCAGCAGCCAAGAAACTAGCGGGAGGGGGGAGACCCAGTACTTC
12	few	TRBV2	-	TRBJ2-5	CASSMALETQYF	TGTGCCAGCAGCATGGCGCTGGAGACCCAGTACTTC
15	many	TRBV6-1	-	TRBJ1-2	CASSESPGVVYGYTF	TGTGCCAGCAGTGAATCCCCAGGGGTTGTCTATGGCTACACCTTC
13	-	TRBV28	-	TRBJ2-2	CASSSQGPGELFF	TGTGCCAGCAGTTCCCAGGGCCCCGGGGAGCTGTTTTTT